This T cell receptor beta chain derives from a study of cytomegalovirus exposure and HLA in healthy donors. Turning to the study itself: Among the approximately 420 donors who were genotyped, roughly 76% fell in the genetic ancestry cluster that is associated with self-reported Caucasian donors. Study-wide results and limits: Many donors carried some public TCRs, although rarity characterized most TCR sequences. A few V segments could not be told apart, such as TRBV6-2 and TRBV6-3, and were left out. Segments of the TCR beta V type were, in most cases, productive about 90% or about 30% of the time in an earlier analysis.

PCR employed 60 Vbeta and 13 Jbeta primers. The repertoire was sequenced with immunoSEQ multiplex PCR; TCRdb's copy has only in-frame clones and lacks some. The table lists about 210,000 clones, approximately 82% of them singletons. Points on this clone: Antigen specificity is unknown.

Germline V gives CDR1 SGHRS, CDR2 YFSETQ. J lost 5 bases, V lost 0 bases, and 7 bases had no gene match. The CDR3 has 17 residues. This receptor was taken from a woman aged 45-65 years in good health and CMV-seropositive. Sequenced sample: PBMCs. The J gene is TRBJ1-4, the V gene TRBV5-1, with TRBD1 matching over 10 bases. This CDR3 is CASSLAGDRGPNEKLFF. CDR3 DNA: TGCGCCAGCAGCTTGGCGGGGGACAGGGGACCAAATGAAAAACTGTTTTTT.